This entry describes one T cell receptor beta chain. The antigen is not known. The data were obtained in a study of blood T cells in healthy people across ages. Study observations and caveats: Long-lived donors carried more naive CD4+ cells and greater diversity than aged donors. Researchers report that TCR beta diversity correlated strongly with naive T cell percentage.

Through a sample-barcoded 5' primer and a J-beta primer mix, a second PCR was run for about 7 to 12 cycles. A template-switch adaptor containing 12 random nucleotides labeled each cDNA molecule. In TCRdb, the 5' RACE reads were re-called with MiXCR into one record per CDR3 protein. This table has 1.5 million to 2 million distinct CDR3 sequences, roughly 32% appearing once. The CDR3 covers 17 residues. V dropped 3 bases and J dropped 4; count of bases not matched to a gene: 10. Germline V CDR1 and CDR2: MNHEY, SMNVEV (reference sequence). The sequenced sample was blood. This chain links TRBV27 with TRBJ1-5, with 9 bases that match TRBD1. The TCR comes from a woman aged 25-40 years in good health. Written as DNA, the CDR3 is TGTGCCAGCAGTTTGGCCGGACAGGGGTTAGGAAATCAGCCCCAGCATTTT. This gives the protein CASSLAGQGLGNQPQHF.